The 20 T cell receptor beta chains presented below share a single source sample, sequenced in a study of blood T cell repertoires in COVID-19. Profiled with immunoSEQ multiplex PCR; TCRdb holds only in-frame clones, not every one. The sample comprises 55,000 to 75,000 clones, approximately 80% of which are singletons, and 20% to 25% rests with the top ten. Sample: peripheral blood. These receptors all stem from an older man with active or convalescent COVID-19.

V usage is TRBV6-5 and J usage is TRBJ2-1; 8 bases agree with TRBD1. The CDR3 runs to 15 residues. Germline trimming cut 7 bases from V and 4 bases from J; bases unmatched to any gene: 9. Germline CDR1 and CDR2: MNHEY and SVGAGI. CDR3: CASTQPGGAYNEQFF. Written as DNA, the CDR3 is TGTGCCAGCACCCAGCCAGGGGGCGCGTACAATGAGCAGTTCTTC.

This clone was found once. The chain couples TRBV6-4 to TRBJ2-1, with TRBD2 matching over 11 bases. CDR1 MRHNA and CDR2 SNTAGT come from the germline V gene. The ends lost 4 bases at V and 9 bases at J; junction bases unmatched: 5. The CDR3 has 14 amino acids. The CDR3 loop reads CASSGSGGAGEQFF. For the CDR3, the DNA is TGTGCCAGCAGTGGTAGCGGGGGGGCCGGTGAGCAGTTCTTC.

The chain couples TRBV10-1 to TRBJ2-3; 9 nucleotides match TRBD2. Germline CDR1 WNHNN, CDR2 SYGVQD (reference sequence). CDR3 length: 14 amino acids. V trimming: 5 bases; J trimming: 2 bases; junction bases outside the gene matches: 2. CDR3 amino acids: CASSSGGNTDTQYF. CDR3 nucleotide sequence: TGCGCCAGCAGTAGCGGGGGGAACACAGATACGCAGTATTTT.

This clone has only one observation. The V and J genes are TRBV19 and TRBJ1-2; D not resolved. Trimming took off 3 bases at V and 3 bases at J, with 20 bases between the two ends. The CDR3 runs 17 residues. The V gene's germline CDR1 is LNHDA and CDR2 SQIVND (reference sequence). The CDR3 DNA follows: TGTGCCAGTAGTATCTTCATACAAACTGGCCGGGACTATGGCTACACCTTC. It is translated as CASSIFIQTGRDYGYTF.

This clone was counted only a few times. The DNA for the CDR3 is TGTGCCAGCTCTTTCACAGGGGGTCCCGGCTCTGGAAACACCATATATTTT. It encodes CASSFTGGPGSGNTIYF. V is TRBV27 and J is TRBJ1-3, with TRBD1 matching over 8 bases. This CDR3 comprises 17 residues. Germline CDR1 MNHEY, CDR2 SMNVEV (reference sequence). With V trimmed by 8 bases and J by 0 bases, 12 bases remained unmatched.

The gene calls are TRBV4-2 and TRBJ2-5; TRBD2 matches 9 bases. V dropped 4 bases and J dropped 4; count of bases not matched to a gene: 13. Germline CDR1 reads LGHNA; CDR2 reads YNFKEQ. This CDR3 has 17 residues. CDR3 bases: TGTGCCAGCAGCCCGTACACCGGGACTAGCCCGTCAGAGACCCAGTACTTC. This gives the protein CASSPYTGTSPSETQYF.

The V call is TRBV7-9, the J call TRBJ2-1, with TRBD2 as a possible D gene (5 bases). Trimming pared 3 bases from V and 6 bases from J, leaving 18 bases between. The CDR3 totals 16 residues. Germline V gene lookup returns CDR1 SEHNR and CDR2 FQNEAQ (reference sequence). DNA of the CDR3: TGTGCCAGCAGCTTGGAGGAAGGGTCCGGACGCAATGAGCAGTTCTTC. Protein sequence: CASSLEEGSGRNEQFF.

To note about this clone: A junction boundary mismatches the germline segment, possibly from a read error. The V gene is TRBV7-3, the J gene TRBJ2-1; 8 nucleotides line up with TRBD2. CDR1 SGHTA and CDR2 FQGTGA come from the germline V gene. The CDR3 has 15 amino acids. Written as DNA, the CDR3 is TGCGCCAGCAGCTTAGTCGGGGGGGCTTACAATGAGCAGTTCTTC. Translating it yields CASSLVGGAYNEQFF.

This rearrangement joins TRBV28 to TRBJ1-2; maybe TRBD1 (5 bases). The CDR3 runs to 17 residues. Germline-derived CDR1 and CDR2 are MDHEN and SYDVKM. Deletions cut 7 bases from V and 4 bases from J, with 25 bases between. In DNA, the CDR3 is TGTGCCAGCAATTATCGCGTGGGGGGTCGCCTGATCTATGGCTACACCTTC. Its protein is CASNYRVGGRLIYGYTF.

The chain joins TRBV7-8 to TRBJ1-6, with 8 bases matching TRBD1. Germline values: CDR1 SGHVS, CDR2 FQNEAQ. This CDR3 comprises 16 residues. The V segment lost 1 base and the J segment 8 bases; nucleotides outside the gene matches: 7. The CDR3 DNA sequence: TGTGCCAGCAGCTTAGGTCTCCAGGGGGCCTATTCACCCCTCCACTTT. This codes for CASSLGLQGAYSPLHF.

This clone has only a few counts. V and J are TRBV19 and TRBJ1-2, with D uncertain. The V end was cut by 3 bases, the J end by 2 bases, with 7 bases between. CDR3 length: 13 residues. The germline V gene encodes CDR1 LNHDA and CDR2 SQIVND (reference sequence). The CDR3 reads CASSMWQNYGYTF. Written as DNA, the CDR3 is TGTGCCAGTAGTATGTGGCAGAACTATGGCTACACCTTC.

The chain employs TRBV4-3 and TRBJ2-1; the match to TRBD2 covers 12 bases. CDR1 and CDR2 from the germline V gene are LGHNA and YSLEER. The CDR3 spans 15 residues. V was pared by 3 bases and J by 12 bases, with 9 bases of the junction left unmatched. This CDR3 reads CASSQTTSGSLGQFF. Here the CDR3 DNA reads TGCGCCAGCAGCCAGACGACTAGCGGGAGTTTGGGGCAGTTCTTC.

The chain links TRBV3-1 (or the pseudogene TRBV3-2) to TRBJ2-7; 7 bases agree with TRBD2. In germline, CDR1 is LGHDT, CDR2 YNNKEL (reference sequence). The V and J ends lost 7 bases and 2 bases, in that order; junction bases with no gene match: 17. CDR3 size: 17 residues. CDR3 region: CASKTIGGRPGAYEQYF. DNA for the CDR3: TGTGCCAGCAAGACAATTGGCGGGAGACCGGGGGCCTACGAGCAGTACTTC.

This clone was observed a single time. The J gene is TRBJ1-1, the V gene TRBV5-5, with D unclear. This CDR3 is 13 amino acids long. From germline, CDR1 is SGHKS and CDR2 YYEKEE (reference sequence). V lost 6 bases and J lost 1, with 10 bases in between. The CDR3 sequence: CASTQRPNTEAFF. CDR3 DNA: TGTGCCAGCACCCAGCGCCCGAACACTGAAGCTTTCTTT.

The chain links TRBV19 to TRBJ2-6; a weak D match, TRBD1 (5 bases). Germline CDR1 and CDR2: LNHDA and SQIVND (reference sequence). Trimming removed 7 bases from V and 5 bases from J, with 12 bases in between. The CDR3 loop spans 14 amino acids. The CDR3 sequence is CASTRQLRANVLTF. The CDR3 bases are TGTGCCAGTACACGACAGCTCCGGGCCAACGTCCTGACTTTC.

The chain has TRBV6-6 and TRBJ2-2, with 10 nucleotides matching TRBD1. The germline CDR1 and CDR2 sequences are MNHNY and SVGAGI (reference sequence). Trimming took 8 bases from V and 6 from J; bases not matched to a gene: 3. The CDR3 runs 13 residues. CDR3 sequence (DNA): TGTGCCAGCGGGGACAGGGGCGCCGGGGAGCTGTTTTTT. This gives the protein CASGDRGAGELFF.

CDR3 residues: CASSRGQGYQPQHF. DNA for the CDR3: TGTGCCAGCAGCCGGGGACAGGGGTATCAGCCCCAGCATTTT. V gene TRBV3-1 (or the pseudogene TRBV3-2) combines with J gene TRBJ1-5; TRBD1 matches 10 bases. Trimming removed 4 bases from V and 5 bases from J; junction bases left unmatched: 2. The germline V gene has CDR1 LGHDT and CDR2 YNNKEL (reference sequence). The CDR3 is 14 amino acids.

The rearrangement uses TRBV6-5 and TRBJ1-5; TRBD1 matches at 9 bases. The trim removed 6 bases at V and 1 base at J, leaving 1 base unmatched. CDR3 length: 14 residues. Germline CDR1 and CDR2: MNHEY and SVGAGI. CDR3 nucleotide sequence: TGTGCCAGCAGGGACAGGGGAAGCAATCAGCCCCAGCATTTT. It yields the protein CASRDRGSNQPQHF.

The gene calls are TRBV11-2 and TRBJ2-7; weak D call: TRBD2 (6 bases). This CDR3 has 16 amino acids. V shed 5 bases and J shed 0 bases, with 17 bases lying between them. Germline CDR1 reads SGHAT; CDR2 reads FQNNGV. The CDR3 bases are TGTGCCAGCAGCAAAAAGCGGACTACCCTCTCCTACGAGCAGTACTTC. It specifies CASSKKRTTLSYEQYF.

The V and J genes are TRBV2 and TRBJ2-1, with D hard to call. Germline V gene data show CDR1 as SNHLY and CDR2 as FYNNEI. The CDR3 loop spans 10 amino acids. With 7 bases removed from V and 4 bases from J, the gap between germline ends came to 2 bases. The CDR3: CASTYNEQFF. The CDR3 DNA follows: TGTGCCAGCACATACAATGAGCAGTTCTTC.